Below, one T cell receptor (beta chain) is given with its context. The CDR3 runs 14 residues. V was clipped by 6 bases and J by 7 bases, with 19 bases between them. Per the germline V gene, CDR1 is KGHSH and CDR2 is LQKENI. Authors' methods: The assay estimated nucleated cells by amplifying reference gene primers. Assay: immunoSEQ multiplex PCR; the TCRdb copy retains only in-frame clones and omits some. V and J calls and clone size are copied from that table; D and trimming were computed from the DNA. The sample records roughly 84,000 clones, approximately 80% being singletons. This sample is part of a study of blood T cell repertoires in COVID-19. Study information: Samples came from the United States, Italy and Spain, spanning acute and convalescent COVID-19. T cells, B-cell-depleted T cells, or PBMCs supplied cDNA or gDNA.

The TCR sequence derives from a man at least 80 years old with active or convalescent COVID-19. Sequencing used peripheral blood. This chain links TRBV18 with TRBJ2-7; D might be TRBD1 (6 bases). The chain's CDR3 is CASSPGQTNREQYV. The CDR3 nucleotides read TGTGCCAGCTCCCCTGGACAGACCAATAGGGAGCAGTACGTC.